A selection of T cell receptor beta chains follows, all from one sample in a study of tumor and adjacent non-tumor tissue in lung cancer. TCRdb reanalysed the multiplex PCR reads using MiXCR and keeps one entry per CDR3 protein. Of 70,000 to 90,000 distinct CDR3 sequences in the sample, more than 80% were seen once. Sequences were obtained from distant non-tumor lung tissue. Receptors originate from a man aged 55 to 70 with non-small cell lung cancer. The CDR3 runs from the conserved cysteine through the conserved F or W. A D gene is named only where the DNA matches it firmly. Expanded clones are given a class, and other clones once, few, many or no size at all.

V gene	J gene	D gene	clone size	CDR3 DNA	CDR3 protein
TRBV11-3	TRBJ2-1	TRBD2	few	TGTGTCAGCAGTCCCTCTAGCGGGAGATCGCGGGTCTTC	CVSSPSSGRSRVF
TRBV6-1	TRBJ2-1	TRBD1	NA	TGTGCCAACACCCGGGACAGGGATGATGAGCAGTTCTTC	CANTRDRDDEQFF
TRBV6-6	TRBJ2-7	NA	NA	TGTGCCAGCAGTCGGAGTTACAACGAGCAGTACTTC	CASSRSYNEQYF
TRBV12-3/TRBV12-4	TRBJ1-1	NA	NA	TGTGCCATCAGCATAACTACGGCAGGGGACATGAACACTGAAGCTTTCTTT	CAISITTAGDMNTEAFF
TRBV6-5	TRBJ1-4	TRBD1	few	TGTGCCAGCAGTTACTCGACAGGGATTAATGAAAAATTGCTTTTT	CASSYSTGINEKLLF
TRBV20-1	TRBJ2-1	NA	NA	TGCAGTGCTAGACCTGAAAGGGCTAGCTTAACTTACGATGAGCAGTTCTTC	CSARPERASLTYDEQFF
TRBV11-2	TRBJ1-6	NA	NA	TGTGCCAGCAGCTTAGGAGGGGACAATAAATCACCATTCCACTTT	CASSLGGDNKSPFHF
TRBV12-5	TRBJ2-1	TRBD2	NA	TGTGCTAGTGGTTCGTCCCCAGCGGGAGGTTACAATAAGCAGTTCTTC	CASGSSPAGGYNKQFF
TRBV5-5	TRBJ2-3	NA	NA	TGTACCAGCAGCTTGGAATGGGGCGTAGATACGCAGTATTTT	CTSSLEWGVDTQYF
TRBV12-3/TRBV12-4	TRBJ2-5	TRBD2	once	TGTGCCAGTAGTTTGGGTAGCGGGGGGGCCAGGGAGACCCAGTACTTC	CASSLGSGGARETQYF
TRBV20-1	TRBJ2-3	TRBD2	few	TGTAGTGCTCACGAACTAGCGGAAAACACAGATACGCAGTATTTT	CSAHELAENTDTQYF
TRBV6-1	TRBJ2-1	TRBD2	NA	TGTGCCGCACGACCCCCGGGACTAGGTAAGGATGAGCAGTTCTTC	CAARPPGLGKDEQFF
TRBV20-1	TRBJ1-1	NA	NA	TGCAGTCCTAGATCACGTCAGAGGACCGAAACTTTCTTT	CSPRSRQRTETFF